One TCR beta chain is described in this entry. This record comes from a study of PD-L1 blockade in urothelial cancer. Between the trimmed V and J ends, which lost 4 bases and 4 bases, there was a span of 12 bases. Germline V gives CDR1 SGHRS, CDR2 YFSETQ. The CDR3 totals 13 residues. The diagnosis in patients was locally advanced or metastatic urothelial carcinoma. Only in-frame clones appear in the TCRdb table, and some are missing; sequencing was by immunoSEQ multiplex PCR. This repertoire shows roughly 24,000 clones, 80% to 90% found once; its top ten account for roughly a third. Specimen: PBMCs, collected around atezolizumab (anti-PD-L1) treatment. This TCR derives from a man aged 55 to 69 with urothelial cancer. This chain connects TRBV5-1 to TRBJ2-7; a possible D gene is TRBD1 (6 bases). CDR3 residues: CASSQGQSYEQYF. CDR3 coding DNA: TGCGCCAGCAGCCAAGGACAGTCATACGAGCAGTACTTC.